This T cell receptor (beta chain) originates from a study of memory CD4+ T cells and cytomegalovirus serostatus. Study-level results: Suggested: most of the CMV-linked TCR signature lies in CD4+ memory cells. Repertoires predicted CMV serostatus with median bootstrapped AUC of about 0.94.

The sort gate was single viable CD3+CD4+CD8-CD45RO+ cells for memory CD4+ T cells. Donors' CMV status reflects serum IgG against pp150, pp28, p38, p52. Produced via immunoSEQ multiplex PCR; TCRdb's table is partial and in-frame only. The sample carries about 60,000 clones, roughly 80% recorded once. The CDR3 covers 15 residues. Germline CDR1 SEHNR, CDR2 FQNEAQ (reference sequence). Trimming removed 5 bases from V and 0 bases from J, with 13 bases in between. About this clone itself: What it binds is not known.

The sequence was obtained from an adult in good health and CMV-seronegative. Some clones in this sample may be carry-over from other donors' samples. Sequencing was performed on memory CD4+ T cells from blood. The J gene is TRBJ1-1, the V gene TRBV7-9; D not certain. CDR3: CASSKDRALNTEAFF. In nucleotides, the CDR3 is TGTGCCAGCAGCAAAGATAGGGCCTTGAACACTGAAGCTTTCTTT.